The rows below give T cell receptor beta chains drawn from one sample of a study of CD4 T cells in relation to SARS-CoV-2 and coronaviruses. Clones were read by immunoSEQ multiplex PCR, and TCRdb kept only the in-frame ones, dropping some. This table holds about 41,000 clones, around 82% found once. Antigens for these TCRs are unknown. The sequencing input was naive CD4+ T cells from PBMCs, cultured in vitro. These receptors were obtained from an adult with COVID-19. The CDR3 runs from the conserved cysteine through the conserved F or W. Each record gives: J gene, V gene, CDR3 protein.

j_call: TRBJ2-3
v_call: TRBV30
cdr3_aa: CAWSVLVLGVTDTQYF

j_call: TRBJ2-3
v_call: TRBV11-2
cdr3_aa: CASSLSTDTQYF

j_call: TRBJ1-4
v_call: TRBV3-1/TRBV3-2
cdr3_aa: CASSQDRGVGREKLFF

j_call: TRBJ2-5
v_call: TRBV18
cdr3_aa: CASSPVAGQETQYF

j_call: TRBJ2-1
v_call: TRBV10-3
cdr3_aa: CAISESLAGGGGEQFF

j_call: TRBJ2-7
v_call: TRBV28
cdr3_aa: CASSIHPYEQYF

j_call: TRBJ1-4
v_call: TRBV5-1
cdr3_aa: CASSLVPGQYEKLFF

j_call: TRBJ2-7
v_call: TRBV28
cdr3_aa: CASSYYRRDEQYF

j_call: TRBJ1-5
v_call: TRBV4-1
cdr3_aa: CASSQVQEINQPQHF

j_call: TRBJ1-1
v_call: TRBV6-6
cdr3_aa: CASSYQQGNTEAFF

j_call: TRBJ2-3
v_call: TRBV2
cdr3_aa: CASSEALGLAGRDTDTQYF

j_call: TRBJ1-2
v_call: TRBV4-1
cdr3_aa: CASSQEGRDRGSGYTF

j_call: TRBJ1-6
v_call: TRBV3-1/TRBV3-2
cdr3_aa: CANSQEQLNNSPLHF